The source of this TCR beta chain is a study of OX40 agonist ivuxolimab in advanced cancers. Repertoires were generated with immunoSEQ multiplex PCR, while TCRdb's copy carries only in-frame clones and drops some. The repertoire holds about 12,000 clones, with about 80% as singletons. The germline V gene encodes CDR1 SEHNR and CDR2 FQNEAQ (reference sequence). The CDR3 contains 15 residues. The ends were cut back, 1 base at V and 5 bases at J, with 14 bases in the middle. The TCR sequence derives from an adult with an advanced solid tumor such as melanoma, head and neck, liver or kidney cancer. This sample comprised CD4+ or CD8+ T cells sorted from blood, obtained in a trial of the OX40 agonist ivuxolimab. The chain couples TRBV7-9 to TRBJ2-5, with D perhaps given as TRBD1 or TRBD2 (5 bases each). CDR3 DNA: TGTGCCAGCAGCTTAGGCCGAGGGGCTGGGGAGACCCAGTACTTC. Translation gives CASSLGRGAGETQYF. The variable domain in full, with the rest retrieved from reference TRBV7-9 and TRBJ2-5, is DTGVSQNPRHKITKRGQNVTFRCDPISEHNRLYWYRQTLGQGPEFLTYFQNEAQLEKSRLLSDRFSAERPKGSFSTLEIQRTEQGDSAMYLCASSLGRGAGETQYFGPGTRLLVL.